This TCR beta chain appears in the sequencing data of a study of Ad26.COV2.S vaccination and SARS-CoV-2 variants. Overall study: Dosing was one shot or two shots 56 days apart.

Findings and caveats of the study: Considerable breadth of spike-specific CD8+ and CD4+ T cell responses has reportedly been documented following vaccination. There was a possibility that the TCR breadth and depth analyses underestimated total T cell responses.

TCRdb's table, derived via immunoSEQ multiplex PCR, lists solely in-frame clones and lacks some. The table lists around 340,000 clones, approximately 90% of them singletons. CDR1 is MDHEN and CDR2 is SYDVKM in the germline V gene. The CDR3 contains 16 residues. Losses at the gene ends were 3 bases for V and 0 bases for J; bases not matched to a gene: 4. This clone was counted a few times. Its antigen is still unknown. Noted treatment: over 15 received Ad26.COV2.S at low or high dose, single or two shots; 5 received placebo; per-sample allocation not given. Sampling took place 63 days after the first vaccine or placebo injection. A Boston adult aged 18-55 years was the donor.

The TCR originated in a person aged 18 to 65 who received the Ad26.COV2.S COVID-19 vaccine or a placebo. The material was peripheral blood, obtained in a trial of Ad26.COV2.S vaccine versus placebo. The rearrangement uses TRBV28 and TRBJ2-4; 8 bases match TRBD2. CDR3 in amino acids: CASSFDLAGAKNIQYF. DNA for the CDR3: TGTGCCAGCAGTTTTGATCTAGCGGGAGCCAAAAACATTCAGTACTTC. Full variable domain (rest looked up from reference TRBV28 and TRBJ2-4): DVKVTQSSRYLVKRTGEKVFLECVQDMDHENMFWYRQDPGLGLRLIYFSYDVKMKEKGDIPEGYSVSREKKERFSLILESASTNQTSMYLCASSFDLAGAKNIQYFGAGTRLSVL.